The rows below give T cell receptor beta chains drawn from one sample of a study of blood T cell repertoires in COVID-19. Assay used: immunoSEQ multiplex PCR; TCRdb lists only in-frame clones, some missing. The sample carries under 300,000 clones, 70% to 75% recorded once. Material: peripheral blood. These receptors originate from a woman of 80 years or more with acute or convalescent COVID-19. The CDR3 runs from the conserved cysteine through the conserved F or W. A D gene is named only where the DNA matches it firmly. Some rows have no size entry. The others give once, few or many, or a class for an expanded clone.

d_gene	v_gene	abundance	j_gene	CDR3nt	CDR3aa
.	TRBV6-6	.	TRBJ1-2	TGTGCCAGCACCATATCAGGGATGGATGGCTACACCTTC	CASTISGMDGYTF
TRBD1	TRBV7-2	.	TRBJ1-6	TGTGCCAGCAGGGTTACAGGGGTTGGCAATTCACCCCTCCACTTT	CASRVTGVGNSPLHF
.	TRBV21-1	.	TRBJ2-7	TGTGCCAGCAGCGAACGACGGTGCGAGGCTACGTGGGAGCAGTACTTC	CASSERRCEATWEQYF
.	TRBV7-9	.	TRBJ1-6	TGTGCCAGCAGCACCCTCGCTCCAGGGAATTCACCCCTCCACTTT	CASSTLAPGNSPLHF
.	TRBV7-9	once	TRBJ2-6	TGTGCCAGCAGCCGACTTTTGTCTGGGGCCAACGTCCTGACTTTC	CASSRLLSGANVLTF
TRBD1	TRBV20-1	.	TRBJ2-7	TGCAGTGCTAGTCCGGACAGGGCCAGTTACGAGCAGTACTTC	CSASPDRASYEQYF
TRBD2	TRBV3-1/TRBV3-2	few	TRBJ2-3	TGTGCCAGCAGCCCAAGAGCCCTAGCGGATAGCACAGATACGCAGTATTTT	CASSPRALADSTDTQYF
TRBD2	TRBV18	many	TRBJ2-1	TGTGCCAGCTCACCCGTAGCGGGATCCTACAATGAGCAGTTCTTC	CASSPVAGSYNEQFF
TRBD1	TRBV27	.	TRBJ1-2	TGTGCCAGCAGTCAGGACAGGGCTAACTATGGCTACACCTTC	CASSQDRANYGYTF
.	TRBV6-5	.	TRBJ1-2	TGTGCCAGCAGTTACGACAGAACTAACTATGGCTACACCTTC	CASSYDRTNYGYTF
.	TRBV2	.	TRBJ1-2	TGTGCCAGCAGTGTAGAAACAGTTTCTAACTATGGCTACACCTTC	CASSVETVSNYGYTF
.	TRBV7-9	.	TRBJ2-1	TGTGCCAGCAGCTTAAGTGACAGTTACAATGAGCAGTTCTTC	CASSLSDSYNEQFF
TRBD1	TRBV5-1	many	TRBJ2-3	TGCGCCAGCAGCTTGAAAGGGGGCGGCACAGATACGCAGTATTTT	CASSLKGGGTDTQYF
.	TRBV2	.	TRBJ1-2	TGTGCCAGCGTGCGGGGAGGGGCCTTCGCTAACTATGGCTACACCTTC	CASVRGGAFANYGYTF
.	TRBV10-3	once	TRBJ2-5	TGTGCCACCAGTAAAGGGGTCGGGGAGACCCAGTACTTC	CATSKGVGETQYF
.	TRBV5-1	few	TRBJ2-3	TGCGCCAGCAGCTTGAGTGGGCCCCGCACAGATACGCAGTATTTT	CASSLSGPRTDTQYF
.	TRBV19	.	TRBJ1-2	TGTGCCAGTAGTATTCAACAGGGAAGGTTAGGTGGCTACACCTTC	CASSIQQGRLGGYTF